The TCR beta chain described here comes from a study of shared clonotypes between healthy human individuals. CDR1 and CDR2 (germline): LGHNA, YNFKEQ. Trimming removed 3 bases from V and 9 bases from J, with 9 bases in between. The CDR3 is 12 amino acids. A note on this clone: As yet, its antigen is unknown.

Sequencing used immunoSEQ multiplex PCR; TCRdb keeps in-frame clones, though not all of them. The top ten clones hold 0.13% of a sample with under 2,500,000 clones, approximately 95% of them seen once. Study-wide points: Clonotypes shared by all four donors outscored non-shared clonotypes in generation probability.

The material sequenced was naive CD4+ T cells sorted from blood. Subset indicated: CD45RA+ positively selected. The sequence was obtained from a man aged 18-30 years in good health. V is TRBV4-2 and J is TRBJ2-1, with a tentative D call TRBD1 (5 bases). This CDR3 is CASSHVDSEQFF. The DNA for the CDR3 is TGTGCCAGCAGCCACGTAGACAGTGAGCAGTTCTTC.